This entry lists 27 T cell receptor beta chains sequenced from one sample in a study of regulatory T cells in long-lasting Graves disease (dated by TCRdb to about 2021). This sample's time point label indicates: newly diagnosed GD, antithyroid drugs for less than 3 months. For both TCR sequencing and RNA sequencing, RNA was extracted from PBMCs in TRIzol. The library came from multiplex PCR. TCRdb lists the instrument as Illumina HiSeq 4000. CDR3 regions were amplified by Arm-PCR with iRepertoire HTBI primers to construct TCR beta libraries. Through fastp at Q25 and MiXCR, TCRdb rebuilt clones from the public reads, retaining in-frame beta chains. Each entry merges the rows of one CDR3 protein and shows their most common DNA and genes. The sample table lists 200,000 to 250,000 distinct CDR3 sequences, less than 20% of them with a count of one. The ten biggest clones cover 12% of the sample. The same specimen was also included in a second study, on T cells in Graves' hyperthyroidism and ophthalmopathy.

Source: peripheral blood mononuclear cells (PBMCs), taken at new diagnosis, from a patient treated with antithyroid drugs. These receptors were taken from a woman aged 25 to 39 with Graves disease. Donor details come from another sample of the same person, matched by shared clones.

In this sample, this clonotype turned up a few times. Sequence at one end of the junction differs from germline and may be a read error. The chain links TRBV7-7 to TRBJ2-2, with TRBD2 matching 9 bases. Germline V gene data show CDR1 as SSHAT and CDR2 as FNYEAQ (reference sequence). This CDR3 spans 14 amino acids. The CDR3 reads CASTPGTSPGELFF. The CDR3 DNA reads TGTGCTAGCACTCCCGGGACTAGCCCCGGGGAGCTGTTTTTT.

The V gene is TRBV28, the J gene TRBJ2-1, with TRBD1 matching 9 bases. Trimming took 7 bases from V and 6 from J; bases not matched to a gene: 10. The CDR3 is 15 residues long. CDR1 is MDHEN, CDR2 SYDVKM, per germline. The CDR3 nucleotides are TGTGCCAGCATTACAGGGGGCGGAGGGCGCAATGAGCAGTTCTTC. It codes for CASITGGGGRNEQFF.

There are many counts of this clonotype. The V and J genes are TRBV28 and TRBJ1-2, with a possible D match to TRBD1 (5 bases). V dropped 2 bases and J dropped 4 bases, with 14 bases sitting between them. The length of the CDR3 is 15 residues. The germline gives CDR1 MDHEN, CDR2 SYDVKM. For the CDR3, the DNA is TGTGCCAGCAGTTTAGAGGGGCGGTTTGGCTATGGCTACACCTTC. Translation: CASSLEGRFGYGYTF.

This rearrangement joins TRBV7-2 to TRBJ2-5; TRBD2 aligns across 9 bases. Germline CDR1 and CDR2: SGHTA and FQGNSA. The V and J ends lost 1 base and 5 bases, in that order; junction bases with no gene match: 2. The CDR3 spans 14 residues. For the CDR3, the DNA is TGTGCCAGCAGCTTAGTAACTAGCGGGGAGACCCAGTACTTC. Amino acids: CASSLVTSGETQYF.

This clonotype was detected many times. The V and J genes are TRBV7-8 and TRBJ2-5; D perhaps matches TRBD2 (6 bases). The CDR3 runs to 19 residues. With 2 bases removed from V and 0 bases from J, the gap between germline ends came to 22 bases. Germline V gives CDR1 SGHVS, CDR2 FQNEAQ. The CDR3 coding sequence is TGTGCCAGCAGCTTAAAGGGCCTGGGGAGGTCCCCGTACCAAGAGACCCAGTACTTC. Protein sequence: CASSLKGLGRSPYQETQYF.

This clonotype was seen many times. This chain joins TRBV20-1 and TRBJ2-7, with D perhaps assigned TRBD1 or TRBD2 (5 bases each). V was pared by 3 bases and J by 5 bases, with 17 bases between. This CDR3 has 14 residues. Germline lookup yields CDR1 DFQATT and CDR2 SNEGSKA (reference sequence). The CDR3 region has the DNA TGCAGTGCTAGGGAGCCGGGACCCCGCAACGAGCAGTACTTC. This gives the protein CSAREPGPRNEQYF.

This clonotype was seen only a few times. Likely a read error: the CDR3 ends without its conserved phenylalanine or tryptophan. The chain recombines TRBV20-1 with TRBJ2-3; D remains unclear. The V end was cut by 3 bases, the J end by 0 bases, with 10 bases between. The CDR3 loop spans 14 amino acids. From germline, CDR1 is DFQATT and CDR2 SNEGSKA (reference sequence). The CDR3 loop is CSASGDSSTDTQYL. As DNA, the CDR3 is TGCAGTGCTAGTGGAGACTCAAGCACAGATACGCAGTATCTT.

In its sample, this clonotype was seen many times. The chain is built from TRBV20-1 and TRBJ2-3; 10 bases are a match to TRBD1. The V segment lost 7 bases and the J segment 0 bases; nucleotides outside the gene matches: 13. The CDR3 is 17 residues long. CDR1 DFQATT and CDR2 SNEGSKA come from the germline V gene (reference sequence). This CDR3 is CSVSVTGGLPSTDTQYF. The CDR3, as DNA: TGCAGTGTGAGTGTGACAGGGGGCCTTCCTAGCACAGATACGCAGTATTTT.

The sample holds many counts of this clonotype. This chain connects TRBV19 to TRBJ2-6, with D maybe TRBD2 (6 bases). This CDR3 has 15 amino acids. The germline V gene encodes CDR1 LNHDA and CDR2 SQIVND (reference sequence). With 3 bases removed from V and 4 bases from J, the gap between germline ends came to 10 bases. The CDR3 loop is CASSIGGSGANVLTF. The CDR3 DNA follows: TGTGCCAGTAGTATCGGAGGGTCAGGGGCCAACGTCCTGACTTTC.

The rearrangement uses TRBV5-1 and TRBJ2-2; D is possibly TRBD1 or TRBD2 (5 bases each). The length of the CDR3 is 16 residues. Germline V CDR1 and CDR2: SGHRS, YFSETQ. V was shortened by 6 bases and J by 1 base, with 16 bases between the two germline ends. This chain's CDR3 is CASTRTGALNTGELFF. In DNA, the CDR3 is TGCGCCAGCACGAGAACCGGGGCCCTGAACACCGGGGAGCTGTTTTTT.

For this clonotype: A far larger clone is just one base off, so this is likely a read error. The chain couples TRBV27 to TRBJ2-7, with a possible D match to TRBD1 (6 bases). The DNA matches TRBJ2-5 better at its end, which makes the J call doubtful. Germline lookup yields CDR1 MNHEY and CDR2 SMNVEV (reference sequence). The CDR3 loop spans 14 amino acids. CDR3 region: CASSPRTVRGTQYF. In nucleotides, the CDR3 is TGTGCCAGCAGTCCCAGGACAGTGAGGGGGACCCAGTACTTC.

The sample holds many counts of this clonotype. V usage is TRBV5-1 and J usage is TRBJ1-3, with D perhaps TRBD1 (6 bases). The length of the CDR3 is 16 residues. Germline CDR1 reads SGHRS; CDR2 reads YFSETQ. V dropped 6 bases and J dropped 0 bases, with 16 bases sitting between them. The CDR3 region has the DNA TGCGCCAGCACCAACACAGGGACCAGCTCTGGAAACACCATATATTTT. Protein product: CASTNTGTSSGNTIYF.

Ten or more counts support this clonotype. The chain carries TRBV27 and TRBJ2-3; 14 bases agree with TRBD2. Germline assignment: CDR1 MNHEY and CDR2 SMNVEV (reference sequence). This CDR3 is built from 19 residues. V trimming: 4 bases; J trimming: 5 bases; junction bases outside the gene matches: 14. The CDR3 nucleotides read TGTGCCAGCAGTTCCCTTTCCGGGACTAGCGGGAGAAGGAAAGATACGCAGTATTTT. It codes for CASSSLSGTSGRRKDTQYF.

This clonotype was recorded many times. This sequence joins TRBV2 and TRBJ1-4; TRBD1 aligns across 7 bases. The V gene's germline CDR1 is SNHLY and CDR2 FYNNEI. The CDR3 length is 12 residues. V lost 3 bases and J lost 8; bases outside the gene matches: 0. The DNA of the CDR3 is TGTGCCAGCAGTGAGGACAGGGAAAAACTGTTTTTT. Translating gives CASSEDREKLFF.

Many counts were recorded for this clonotype. V and J are TRBV12-3 or TRBV12-4 and TRBJ1-1; 9 positions match TRBD1. V gave up 6 bases and J gave up 6 bases; unmatched junction bases: 2. The CDR3 length is 12 residues. The CDR3 nucleotides read TGTGCCAGCAGGGGACAGGGTGCTGAAGCTTTCTTT. It codes for CASRGQGAEAFF.

This clonotype was seen many times. The gene calls are TRBV30 and TRBJ1-5, with 10 bases identical to TRBD1. Germline V lookup: CDR1 GTSNPN, CDR2 SVGIG (reference sequence). The CDR3 runs to 18 residues. Germline trimming cut 0 bases from V and 9 bases from J; bases unmatched to any gene: 17. CDR3 coding DNA: TGTGCCTGGAGTGTACGGCTGGGACAGGGGCGCTTAAACCGGCCCCAGCATTTT. It codes for CAWSVRLGQGRLNRPQHF.

This clonotype was counted many times. The chain recombines TRBV4-1 with TRBJ2-7; D uncertain. V was pared by 0 bases and J by 7 bases, with 16 bases between. The germline CDR1 and CDR2 sequences are MGHRA and YSYEKL. The CDR3 is 15 amino acids. CDR3 protein: CASSQETVPAREQYF. The CDR3 region has the DNA TGCGCCAGCAGCCAAGAGACCGTGCCGGCGAGGGAGCAGTACTTC.

This chain links TRBV2 with TRBJ2-5, with TRBD2 matching over 8 bases. CDR1 and CDR2 from the germline V gene are SNHLY and FYNNEI. CDR3 size: 15 residues. V lost 4 bases to trimming and J lost 6 bases; unmatched junction nucleotides: 10. The CDR3 loop reads CASSAGGPRLKTQYF. CDR3 in DNA: TGTGCCAGCAGTGCGGGAGGGCCGCGTCTAAAGACCCAGTACTTC.

This clonotype was seen ten or more times. The chain has TRBV6-2 or TRBV6-3 and TRBJ1-2; D call uncertain. V was shortened by 5 bases and J by 4 bases, with 14 bases between the two germline ends. The CDR3 loop spans 14 amino acids. In germline, CDR1 is MNHEY, CDR2 SVGEGT. DNA of the CDR3: TGTGCCAGCAGTGAATCCCCATTTGGCTATGGCTACACCTTC. Translating it yields CASSESPFGYGYTF.

This clonotype has more than one count but fewer than ten. The chain combines TRBV9 with TRBJ2-1; tentative D call: TRBD1 (6 bases). The CDR3 runs to 16 residues. Germline values: CDR1 SGDLS, CDR2 YYNGEE. With 0 bases removed from V and 9 bases from J, the gap between germline ends came to 19 bases. CDR3 loop: CASSVEGQGFRGEQFF. The CDR3 coding sequence is TGTGCCAGCAGCGTAGAGGGGCAGGGGTTCCGAGGTGAGCAGTTCTTC.

This rearrangement joins TRBV9 to TRBJ1-1; 8 nucleotides match TRBD1. The trim removed 4 bases at V and 5 bases at J, leaving 16 bases unmatched. This CDR3 region has 17 residues. CDR1 is SGDLS, CDR2 YYNGEE, per germline. The CDR3 sequence is CASSLHGDRTRTTEAFF. The CDR3 DNA sequence: TGTGCCAGCAGCCTACACGGGGACAGGACGCGTACTACTGAAGCTTTCTTT.

In this sample, this clonotype turned up many times. The rearrangement joins TRBV2 to TRBJ2-5, with 8 bases lining up with TRBD1. This CDR3 is built from 14 residues. V lost 6 bases, J lost 6 bases, and 9 bases stayed unmatched. CDR1 and CDR2 from the germline V gene are SNHLY and FYNNEI. The chain's CDR3 is CASSGDRGIKTQYF. The CDR3 nucleotides read TGTGCCAGCAGCGGCGACAGGGGAATAAAGACCCAGTACTTC.

This clonotype has at least ten counts. This chain joins TRBV9 and TRBJ1-4; D perhaps matches TRBD1 (6 bases). With 0 bases removed from V and 6 bases from J, the gap between germline ends came to 9 bases. The CDR3 sequence is 14 residues long. CDR1 SGDLS and CDR2 YYNGEE come from the germline V gene. CDR3 amino acids: CASSVDAGDEKLFF. The CDR3 bases are TGTGCCAGCAGCGTAGACGCAGGGGATGAAAAACTGTTTTTT.

This clonotype was seen at least ten times. The V call is TRBV12-3 or TRBV12-4, the J call TRBJ2-7; 10 nucleotides agree with TRBD2. The CDR3 consists of 16 residues. Germline trimming cut 5 bases from V and 3 bases from J; bases unmatched to any gene: 10. CDR3 nucleotide sequence: TGTGCCAGCAGTCTCATGGCCGGGACTAGCGTCTACGAGCAGTACTTC. This translates into CASSLMAGTSVYEQYF.

This clonotype was detected ten times or more. This chain joins TRBV5-1 and TRBJ2-5, with TRBD2 identical over 11 bases. Germline trimming cut 0 bases from V and 2 bases from J; bases unmatched to any gene: 0. Germline V gene lookup returns CDR1 SGHRS and CDR2 YFSETQ. The CDR3 is made up of 15 amino acids. CDR3 region: CASSLGLAGQETQYF. Here the CDR3 DNA reads TGCGCCAGCAGCTTGGGACTAGCGGGGCAAGAGACCCAGTACTTC.

The chain joins TRBV20-1 to TRBJ2-2; D perhaps matches TRBD2 (6 bases). Trimming took 5 bases from V and 0 from J, leaving 13 bases between them. This CDR3 is built from 15 residues. Germline CDR1 reads DFQATT; CDR2 reads SNEGSKA (reference sequence). The CDR3 nucleotides read TGCAGTGCTTCTAGCGAGCTCTCGAACACCGGGGAGCTGTTTTTT. Protein: CSASSELSNTGELFF.

V is TRBV11-1 and J is TRBJ2-1, with 13 bases identical to TRBD2. CDR3 size: 17 residues. V was clipped by 5 bases and J by 5 bases; unmatched bases: 9. Germline V lookup: CDR1 SGHAT, CDR2 FQDESV (reference sequence). The CDR3 DNA sequence: TGTGCCAGCAGCCTCGGACTAGCGGGAGAAGTGGACAATGAGCAGTTCTTC. This translates into CASSLGLAGEVDNEQFF.